The table lists the clone carrying this TCR beta chain with a count of one. The antigen is undetermined. The sample originates from a study of cytomegalovirus exposure and HLA in healthy donors. General observations from the study: HLA alleles showed associations with some 15,000 TCR beta sequences in a later analysis, at a 0.05 false discovery rate.

V dropped 0 bases and J dropped 4 bases, with 11 bases sitting between them. The CDR3 contains 15 residues. Germline V lookup: CDR1 SGHTA, CDR2 FQGNSA. Vbeta (60) and Jbeta (13) primers were used in the PCR. The table came from immunoSEQ multiplex PCR; TCRdb's copy has only in-frame clones and leaves some out. This sample carries about 190,000 clones, roughly 87% of them seen once, and the ten largest clones take 0.9% to 1.2%. Donors counted as nominally healthy when sampled, yet unrecorded immune exposures were likely. V and J are TRBV7-2 and TRBJ2-3; perhaps TRBD1 as D (6 bases). The sequencing sample was made of PBMCs. The TCR originated in a boy aged 2 to 10 in good health and CMV-seronegative. The chain's CDR3 is CASSLARTVPDTQYF. CDR3 coding DNA: TGTGCCAGCAGCTTAGCAAGGACAGTCCCAGATACGCAGTATTTT.